The TCR beta chain described here comes from a study of graft-versus-host responses after intestinal transplantation. Background on the study: Recipients were all induced with anti-thymocyte globulin, then given tacrolimus and steroids for 3 to 4 years. Study conclusions and caveats: GvH clones occurred in recipient marrow; some first appeared in ileum or blood. Early after transplant, HvG clones declined as circulating GvH clones peaked. The study found high graft-versus-host to host-versus-graft clonal ratios in allografts of patients with graft-donor T cell macrochimerism.

The CDR3 is made up of 15 amino acids. Per germline, CDR1 SEHNR and CDR2 FQNEAQ (reference sequence). With V trimmed by 5 bases and J by 2 bases, 8 bases remained unmatched. Assay: immunoSEQ multiplex PCR; the TCRdb copy retains only in-frame clones and omits some. The sample has approximately 2,500 clones; under 30% are singletons. This sequence joins TRBV7-9 and TRBJ2-5; 7 positions agree with TRBD1. The receptor was isolated from a human patient who was an organ donor for intestinal transplantation. Sequences were derived from alloreactive CD4+ T cells from a mixed lymphocyte reaction culture, sampled before transplantation. Documented subset: CFSE-low proliferating T cells sorted from roughly 6-day pre-transplant mixed lymphocyte reaction (GvH or HvG direction). CDR3 amino acids: CASSHRRTGQETQYF. The CDR3 coding sequence is TGTGCCAGCAGCCACCGGAGGACAGGTCAAGAGACCCAGTACTTC.